Following are 29 T cell receptor beta chains from one sample sequenced in a study of a mutant IDH1 vaccine in newly diagnosed glioma. The sample's time point: week 23, last vaccination. Every vaccination contained 300 ug of the mutant IDH1 20-mer peptide and was paired with topical imiquimod. Antigen specificity for these receptors is unknown. Method: immunoSEQ multiplex PCR; TCRdb's copy keeps in-frame clones and lacks some. The data show 75,000 to 80,000 clones, around 83% seen once. Sequencing was performed on PBMCs, taken from a glioma patient whose treatment included an IDH1 peptide vaccine. These receptors were collected from a woman aged 45 to 65 with glioma.

V is TRBV10-1 and J is TRBJ2-3, with 10 bases lining up with TRBD2. Germline lookup yields CDR1 WNHNN and CDR2 SYGVQD (reference sequence). CDR3 length: 13 residues. The junction had 3 bases not matched to a gene; V was cut back by 10 bases and J by 2 bases. The CDR3 here is CATSGRATDTQYF. CDR3 nucleotide sequence: TGCGCCACTAGCGGGAGAGCCACAGATACGCAGTATTTT.

The V and J genes are TRBV19 and TRBJ2-1; 9 nucleotides agree with TRBD1. Germline lookup yields CDR1 LNHDA and CDR2 SQIVND (reference sequence). The ends lost 5 bases at V and 9 bases at J; junction bases unmatched: 11. The CDR3 totals 15 residues. CDR3 nucleotides: TGTGCCAGTAGTGACCCACCACAGGGGGCTGTTGAGCAGTTCTTC. It translates to CASSDPPQGAVEQFF. Using reference TRBV19 and TRBJ2-1 for the parts outside the CDR3, the full variable domain is DGGITQSPKYLFRKEGQNVTLSCEQNLNHDAMYWYRQDPGQGLRLIYYSQIVNDFQKGDIAEGYSVSREKKESFPLTVTSAQKNPTAFYLCASSDPPQGAVEQFFGPGTRLTVL.

The J gene is TRBJ2-5, the V gene TRBV2; no definite D call. Matching the DNA end better, TRBJ2-7 makes the J call doubtful. Germline V gene data show CDR1 as SNHLY and CDR2 as FYNNEI. The CDR3 is made up of 15 amino acids. In nucleotides, the CDR3 is TGTGCCAGCAGTGAACTCGCGCCTAGCTCCTACGAGCAGTACTTC. Translation: CASSELAPSSYEQYF.

This clone came up a few times. The chain carries TRBV5-1 and TRBJ2-5; no clear D gene. In germline, CDR1 is SGHRS, CDR2 YFSETQ. V lost 3 bases to trimming and J lost 6 bases, with 12 bases between them. This CDR3 comprises 13 residues. CDR3 loop: CASSSSPTQTQYF. CDR3 DNA sequence: TGCGCCAGCAGCTCCTCCCCGACCCAGACCCAGTACTTC.

The gene calls are TRBV6-5 and TRBJ2-2, with D possibly TRBD1 on 5 matching bases. Germline CDR1 and CDR2: MNHEY and SVGAGI. The CDR3 has 14 amino acids. V shed 7 bases and J shed 2 bases, with 11 bases lying between them. For the CDR3, the DNA is TGTGCCAGCAATCTAGGGGTTAACACCGGGGAGCTGTTTTTT. It translates to CASNLGVNTGELFF.

This rearrangement joins TRBV2 to TRBJ2-5; TRBD1 aligns across 8 bases. After removal of 6 bases from V and 2 bases from J, the junction contained 14 bases not matched to a gene. The CDR3 length is 17 residues. Germline values: CDR1 SNHLY, CDR2 FYNNEI. Here the CDR3 DNA reads TGTGCCAGCAGCCCCCGCGGGACAGGAAGGCGACAAGAGACCCAGTACTTC. Translated: CASSPRGTGRRQETQYF.

V gene TRBV9 combines with J gene TRBJ2-5; D ambiguous. The DNA matches TRBJ2-7 better at its end, which makes the J call doubtful. CDR1 SGDLS and CDR2 YYNGEE come from the germline V gene. CDR3 length equals 15 residues. The CDR3 sequence is CASSVAESSTYEQYF. CDR3 nucleotides: TGTGCCAGCAGCGTAGCGGAGTCGTCGACCTACGAGCAGTACTTC.

The CDR3 region is CSVWARGPSGYTF. The CDR3 nucleotides are TGCAGCGTATGGGCCAGGGGGCCTAGTGGCTACACCTTC. V is TRBV29-1 and J is TRBJ1-2; 8 nucleotides align to TRBD1. This CDR3 is built from 13 residues. The V gene's germline CDR1 is SQVTM and CDR2 ANQGSEA. V lost 6 bases to trimming and J lost 7 bases; unmatched junction nucleotides: 10.

The chain joins TRBV30 to TRBJ2-3; the D call may be TRBD1 or TRBD2 (5 bases each). Trimming removed 5 bases from V and 6 bases from J, with 12 bases in between. The germline V gene encodes CDR1 GTSNPN and CDR2 SVGIG (reference sequence). The CDR3 is 12 residues long. As DNA, the CDR3 is TGTGCCTGGGGGACCGTCGCGGATACGCAGTATTTT. Translating gives CAWGTVADTQYF.

J is TRBJ2-7 and V is TRBV6-5; either TRBD1 or TRBD2 may supply D (5 bases each). The germline V and J ends were trimmed by 2 bases and 2 bases, with 16 bases remaining between them. The V gene's germline CDR1 is MNHEY and CDR2 SVGAGI. This CDR3 has 16 residues. CDR3 in amino acids: CASSYATGTPTYEQYF. In nucleotides, the CDR3 is TGTGCCAGCAGTTACGCTACCGGGACCCCAACCTACGAGCAGTACTTC.

The chain uses TRBV18 and TRBJ2-7; no firm D call. The CDR3 loop spans 14 amino acids. Trimming removed 3 bases from V and 2 bases from J, with 11 bases in between. Germline V lookup: CDR1 KGHSH, CDR2 LQKENI. This CDR3 reads CASSPLTEAYEQYF. The CDR3 region has the DNA TGTGCCAGCTCACCGCTTACAGAGGCCTACGAGCAGTACTTC.

J is TRBJ2-1 and V is TRBV27; 10 nucleotides line up with TRBD2. Germline trimming cut 7 bases from V and 7 bases from J; bases unmatched to any gene: 10. Germline values: CDR1 MNHEY, CDR2 SMNVEV (reference sequence). The CDR3 sequence is 15 residues long. The CDR3 sequence: CASTLLAGGRNEQFF. CDR3 sequence (DNA): TGTGCCAGCACCCTATTAGCGGGAGGTAGGAATGAGCAGTTCTTC.

The CDR3 DNA follows: TGTGCCAGCAGCGTAGCGGGAGAGAGGGCAGATACGCAGTATTTT. Protein product: CASSVAGERADTQYF. The rearrangement links TRBV9 to TRBJ2-3; perhaps TRBD2 as D (6 bases). The CDR3 length is 15 residues. Trimming removed 0 bases from V and 4 bases from J, with 12 bases in between. Germline CDR1 and CDR2: SGDLS and YYNGEE.

The chain carries TRBV7-9 and TRBJ2-5; TRBD2 might be the D (6 bases). The germline gives CDR1 SEHNR, CDR2 FQNEAQ (reference sequence). This CDR3 has 14 amino acids. Between the trimmed V and J ends, which lost 4 bases and 5 bases, there was a span of 14 bases. CDR3 coding DNA: TGTGCCAGCAGCTCCCCGGGAGCGCGCGAGACCCAGTACTTC. Translating it yields CASSSPGARETQYF.

The chain employs TRBV2 and TRBJ1-5, with D unclear. Germline V lookup: CDR1 SNHLY, CDR2 FYNNEI. The ends were cut back, 4 bases at V and 2 bases at J, with 12 bases in the middle. The CDR3 runs to 15 residues. CDR3 DNA sequence: TGTGCCAGCAGTGCTGGTCCCATACGCAATCAGCCCCAGCATTTT. It yields the protein CASSAGPIRNQPQHF.

The chain carries TRBV27 and TRBJ2-3; 10 bases match TRBD2. In germline, CDR1 is MNHEY, CDR2 SMNVEV (reference sequence). Germline trimming cut 11 bases from V and 7 bases from J; bases unmatched to any gene: 9. The CDR3 spans 13 residues. CDR3 residues: CAPSAGGWHTQYF. DNA of the CDR3: TGTGCCCCTTCAGCGGGAGGGTGGCATACGCAGTATTTT.

This chain links TRBV23-1 with TRBJ2-2; 9 bases map to TRBD2. TRBV23-1 is an open reading frame, and its role is uncertain. CDR3 size: 17 residues. V trimming: 0 bases; J trimming: 6 bases; junction bases outside the gene matches: 8. CDR3 sequence (DNA): TGCGCCAGCAGTCAATCGAAGGTAGCGGGAGCCCCCGGGGAGCTGTTTTTT. Translation gives CASSQSKVAGAPGELFF.

This rearrangement joins TRBV10-1 to TRBJ2-3; 12 positions match TRBD1. J lost 4 bases, V lost 5 bases, and 4 bases had no gene match. CDR1 and CDR2 from the germline V gene are WNHNN and SYGVQD (reference sequence). The length of the CDR3 is 15 residues. The CDR3 is CASSTGQGAPDTQYF. In DNA, the CDR3 is TGCGCCAGCAGTACGGGACAGGGGGCCCCAGATACGCAGTATTTT.

This chain uses TRBV6-1 with TRBJ1-1, with D possibly matching TRBD1 (5 bases). V lost 2 bases and J lost 3, with 10 bases in between. The CDR3 is 14 residues long. In germline, CDR1 is MNHNS, CDR2 SASEGT. The CDR3 bases are TGTGCCAGCAGTGAAAGGGGCAGCTACACTGAAGCTTTCTTT. This sequence encodes CASSERGSYTEAFF.

This clone was detected a few times. J is TRBJ1-5 and V is TRBV7-9, with D hard to call. The germline gives CDR1 SEHNR, CDR2 FQNEAQ (reference sequence). This CDR3 comprises 12 residues. V was cut by 1 base and J by 6 bases, with 4 bases left in between. CDR3: CASSLESQPQHF. CDR3 DNA sequence: TGTGCCAGCAGCTTAGAAAGTCAGCCCCAGCATTTT. Drawing the rest from reference TRBV7-9 and TRBJ1-5, the complete variable domain is DTGVSQNPRHKITKRGQNVTFRCDPISEHNRLYWYRQTLGQGPEFLTYFQNEAQLEKSRLLSDRFSAERPKGSFSTLEIQRTEQGDSAMYLCASSLESQPQHFGDGTRLSIL.

The chain joins TRBV28 to TRBJ1-4; D is unresolved. Trimming removed 6 bases at V and 9 bases at J, with 17 bases between. CDR1 and CDR2 (germline): MDHEN, SYDVKM. This CDR3 is 14 amino acids long. The CDR3 sequence is CASRIEGRLQKLFF. The CDR3 bases are TGTGCCAGCAGAATTGAAGGTCGGTTGCAAAAACTGTTTTTT.

The chain combines TRBV19 with TRBJ1-5; TRBD1 is a possible D gene (5 bases). The CDR3 runs to 13 residues. Between the trimmed V and J ends, which lost 3 bases and 4 bases, there was a span of 7 bases. CDR1 and CDR2 (germline): LNHDA, SQIVND (reference sequence). The CDR3 nucleotides are TGTGCCAGTAGTATCGCAGGGAATCAGCCCCAGCATTTT. Protein sequence: CASSIAGNQPQHF.

CDR3 amino acids: CASSLMGLLETQYF. The CDR3 coding sequence is TGTGCCAGTAGTCTCATGGGGCTCCTGGAGACCCAGTACTTC. The chain joins TRBV19 to TRBJ2-5; possibly TRBD1 for D (5 bases). CDR1 and CDR2 from the germline V gene are LNHDA and SQIVND (reference sequence). The CDR3 totals 14 residues. The ends were cut back, 5 bases at V and 5 bases at J, with 15 bases in the middle.

The chain combines TRBV13 with TRBJ2-5; possibly TRBD2 for D (6 bases). The J call may be in error: the DNA end matches TRBJ2-7 better. CDR3 length equals 14 residues. In germline, CDR1 is PRHDT, CDR2 FYEKMQ (reference sequence). The CDR3 nucleotides read TGTGCCAGCAGCTCACGGGACTTATCCTACGAGCAGTACTTC. This sequence encodes CASSSRDLSYEQYF.

The chain carries TRBV10-3 and TRBJ1-1, with TRBD1 as a possible D gene (6 bases). From germline, CDR1 is ENHRY and CDR2 SYGVKD. This CDR3 spans 17 amino acids. V was cut by 7 bases and J by 0 bases, with 21 bases left in between. In nucleotides, the CDR3 is TGTGCCATCAAAGGGGGAGGGTACCGTAGCATGAACACTGAAGCTTTCTTT. Translation: CAIKGGGYRSMNTEAFF.

The chain uses TRBV5-1 and TRBJ2-2, with D possibly being TRBD2 (6 bases). Per the germline V gene, CDR1 is SGHRS and CDR2 is YFSETQ. This CDR3 has 17 residues. V was shortened by 7 bases and J by 0 bases, with 19 bases between the two germline ends. The CDR3 region is CASAHQRRGTNTGELFF. The DNA of the CDR3 is TGCGCCAGCGCCCATCAGCGGAGGGGTACGAACACCGGGGAGCTGTTTTTT.

This chain links TRBV5-1 with TRBJ2-7; the match to TRBD1 covers 10 bases. Germline V CDR1 and CDR2: SGHRS, YFSETQ. Losses at the gene ends were 3 bases for V and 5 bases for J; bases not matched to a gene: 5. The CDR3 is 14 residues long. For the CDR3, the DNA is TGCGCCAGCAGCTGGGGACAGGGGTTAAACGAGCAGTACTTC. As protein: CASSWGQGLNEQYF.

J is TRBJ1-1 and V is TRBV4-1; maybe TRBD1 (5 bases). This CDR3 spans 15 amino acids. Looked up from germline, CDR1 is MGHRA and CDR2 is YSYEKL. V was pared by 2 bases and J by 4 bases, with 14 bases between. CDR3: CASSQRRQTFTEAFF. The CDR3 DNA is TGCGCCAGCAGCCAACGAAGACAGACTTTCACTGAAGCTTTCTTT.

J is TRBJ2-5 and V is TRBV6-6; no firm D call. Germline CDR1 reads MNHNY; CDR2 reads SVGAGI (reference sequence). V lost 6 bases and J lost 4, with 18 bases in between. The CDR3 covers 15 residues. The CDR3: CASRHATPGRETQYF. The CDR3 DNA reads TGTGCCAGCAGGCACGCGACCCCGGGTCGAGAGACCCAGTACTTC.